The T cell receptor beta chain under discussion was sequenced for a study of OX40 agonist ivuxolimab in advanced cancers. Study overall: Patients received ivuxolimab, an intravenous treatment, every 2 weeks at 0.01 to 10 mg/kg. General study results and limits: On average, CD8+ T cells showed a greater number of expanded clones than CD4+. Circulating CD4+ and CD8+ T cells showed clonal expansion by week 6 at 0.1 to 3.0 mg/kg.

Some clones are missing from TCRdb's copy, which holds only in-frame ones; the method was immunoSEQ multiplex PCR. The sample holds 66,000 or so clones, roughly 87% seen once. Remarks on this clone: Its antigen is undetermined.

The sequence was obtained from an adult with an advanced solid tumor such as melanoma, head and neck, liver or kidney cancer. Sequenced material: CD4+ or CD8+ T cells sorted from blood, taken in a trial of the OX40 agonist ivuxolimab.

CDR3 region: CASSPSRQTTNTGELFF. The CDR3 coding sequence is TGTGCCAGCTCACCAAGTCGACAGACTACGAACACCGGGGAGCTGTTTTTT. The rearrangement joins TRBV18 to TRBJ2-2; D is perhaps TRBD1 or TRBD2 (5 bases each). With 2 bases removed from V and 0 bases from J, the gap between germline ends came to 13 bases. CDR3 length equals 17 residues. CDR1 and CDR2 from the germline V gene are KGHSH and LQKENI.